This T cell receptor beta chain originates from a study of blood T cells in healthy people across ages. PCR was performed a second time for about 7 to 11 cycles using a sample-barcoded 5' primer and a J-beta primer mix. TCRdb re-derived calls from the 5' RACE reads in MiXCR, one entry per CDR3 protein. This table has fewer than 800,000 distinct CDR3 sequences, more than 40% appearing once. Germline CDR1 SGHDT, CDR2 YYEEEE. CDR3 length equals 14 residues. V was pared by 0 bases and J by 7 bases, with 3 bases of the junction left unmatched. General study points: Across samples, TCR beta diversity tracked strongly with naive T cell percentage.

This clonotype was recorded a few times. Its antigen is unidentified. The sequenced sample consisted of blood. The TCR comes from a woman aged 60 to 75 in good health. V and J are TRBV5-6 and TRBJ2-1; 8 bases line up with TRBD2. CDR3 sequence reads: CASSLVGRGNEQFF. CDR3 sequence (DNA): TGTGCCAGCAGCTTGGTCGGGAGGGGAAATGAGCAGTTCTTC.